The present T cell receptor (beta chain) was sequenced within a study of T cells in Graves' hyperthyroidism and ophthalmopathy. About the research overall: The authors collected peripheral blood at initial diagnosis, before any treatment.

Using RNA transcripts as the source, TCR beta CDR3 regions were amplified. During a first-round RT-PCR of the TCR CDR3, the HTBI primer set was used. MiXCR, run by TCRdb on the multiplex PCR reads, gives a single entry per CDR3 protein. The sample consists of fewer than 650,000 distinct CDR3 sequences, 14% of them appearing once. This clonotype was counted only a few times. Patients affected by ophthalmopathy presented a Clinical Activity Score of at least 3, a NOSPECS grade of at least 4, and disease duration below 3 months. The V end was cut by 5 bases, the J end by 5 bases, with 22 bases between. CDR3 length: 16 residues. Looked up from germline, CDR1 is SGHDT and CDR2 is YYEEEE.

The chain links TRBV5-6 to TRBJ1-1, with D hard to call. This sequence was found in a woman between 18 and 30 years old with Graves' ophthalmopathy. Sample: blood. The CDR3 region is CASSTNPGRRGTEAFF. For the CDR3, the DNA is TGTGCCAGCAGTACCAACCCGGGCCGAAGAGGGACTGAAGCTTTCTTT.